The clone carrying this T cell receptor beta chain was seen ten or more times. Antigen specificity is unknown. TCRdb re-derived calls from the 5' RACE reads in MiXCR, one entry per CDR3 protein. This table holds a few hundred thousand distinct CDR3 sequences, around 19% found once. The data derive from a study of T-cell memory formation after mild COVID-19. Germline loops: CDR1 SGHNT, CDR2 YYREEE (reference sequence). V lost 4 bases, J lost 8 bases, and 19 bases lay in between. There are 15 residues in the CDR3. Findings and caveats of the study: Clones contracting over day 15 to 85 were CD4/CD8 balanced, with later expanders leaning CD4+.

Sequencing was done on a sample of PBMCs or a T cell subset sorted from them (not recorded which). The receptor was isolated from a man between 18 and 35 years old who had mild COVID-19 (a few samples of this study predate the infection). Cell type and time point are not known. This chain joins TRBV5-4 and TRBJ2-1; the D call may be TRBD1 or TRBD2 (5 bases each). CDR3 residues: CASSRHPGQGDEQFF. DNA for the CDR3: TGTGCCAGCAGCCGCCATCCGGGGCAGGGCGATGAGCAGTTCTTC.